The 18 T cell receptor beta chains below all came from one sample that was sequenced in a study of cytotoxic CD8 clonotypes in ibrutinib-treated CLL (dated by TCRdb to the early 2020s). In light of the paper, this sample's time point label describes: around 25 months on ibrutinib. The library was built by means of the immunoSEQ multiplex PCR assay. TCRdb retrieved this table from immuneACCESS and kept in-frame rearrangements only. Not all clones are present; in checked studies, unresolved V genes account for under half, and no reason is known for the remainder. The sample records under 200,000 clones, around 80% of which are singletons. Less than 6% of the sample rests with the top ten. Sequences were derived from PBMCs, sampled after 24 months of ibrutinib treatment. These receptors originate from a human donor with chronic lymphocytic leukemia.

This sequence joins TRBV18 and TRBJ1-2, with TRBD1 as a possible D gene (6 bases). Per the germline V gene, CDR1 is KGHSH and CDR2 is LQKENI. V was cut by 0 bases and J by 0 bases, with 8 bases left in between. This CDR3 is built from 15 residues. The CDR3 loop is CASSPPDRTNYGYTF. As DNA, the CDR3 is TGTGCCAGCTCACCACCGGACAGAACTAACTATGGCTACACCTTC.

The gene calls are TRBV28 and TRBJ2-5; no clear D. V lost 6 bases, J lost 2 bases, and 4 bases lay in between. The CDR3 contains 11 residues. Per the germline V gene, CDR1 is MDHEN and CDR2 is SYDVKM. The CDR3, as DNA: TGTGCCAGCAGCCTGCAAGAGACCCAGTACTTC. Its protein is CASSLQETQYF.

V usage is TRBV27 and J usage is TRBJ2-5; D could derive from TRBD1 or TRBD2 (5 bases each). V lost 6 bases and J 2 bases, leaving 13 bases between the germline ends. Germline V lookup: CDR1 MNHEY, CDR2 SMNVEV (reference sequence). This CDR3 is 14 amino acids long. The CDR3: CASSRRGAQETQYF. The DNA for the CDR3 is TGTGCCAGCAGCCGTCGGGGCGCACAAGAGACCCAGTACTTC.

The chain links TRBV9 to TRBJ2-2, with D possibly being TRBD1 or TRBD2 (6 bases each). Trimming shortened V by 6 bases and J by 5 bases, and 14 bases separated the two germline ends. The germline CDR1 and CDR2 sequences are SGDLS and YYNGEE. This CDR3 region has 14 residues. Here the CDR3 DNA reads TGTGCCAGCAACAGGGAGGCCAGGACCGGGGAGCTGTTTTTT. This encodes CASNREARTGELFF. The complete variable domain, with remaining parts taken from reference TRBV9 and TRBJ2-2, reads DSGVTQTPKHLITATGQRVTLRCSPRSGDLSVYWYQQSLDQGLQFLIQYYNGEERAKGNILERFSAQQFPDLHSELNLSSLELGDSALYFCASNREARTGELFFGEGSRLTVL.

This clone came up a few times. The chain uses TRBV7-9 and TRBJ2-2; 11 positions match TRBD1. Germline CDR1 and CDR2: SEHNR and FQNEAQ (reference sequence). This CDR3 contains 16 residues. V was clipped by 2 bases and J by 5 bases; unmatched bases: 4. The CDR3 nucleotides are TGTGCCAGCAGCTTAAGGACAGGGGGCTGGACCGGGGAGCTGTTTTTT. This codes for CASSLRTGGWTGELFF. Supplemented by reference TRBV7-9 and TRBJ2-2, the full variable domain reads DTGVSQNPRHKITKRGQNVTFRCDPISEHNRLYWYRQTLGQGPEFLTYFQNEAQLEKSRLLSDRFSAERPKGSFSTLEIQRTEQGDSAMYLCASSLRTGGWTGELFFGEGSRLTVL.

The chain is built from TRBV5-1 and TRBJ1-2, with 10 bases matching TRBD1. V lost 4 bases to trimming and J lost 6 bases; unmatched junction nucleotides: 6. The length of the CDR3 is 14 residues. CDR1 and CDR2 (germline): SGHRS, YFSETQ. CDR3: CASSGRTGGNGYTF. Written as DNA, the CDR3 is TGCGCCAGCAGCGGGAGGACAGGGGGAAATGGCTACACCTTC.

The CDR3 sequence is CASSFEGDTEAFF. As DNA, the CDR3 is TGTGCCAGCAGTTTCGAGGGGGACACTGAAGCTTTCTTT. The rearrangement joins TRBV27 to TRBJ1-1; D may be TRBD1 (6 bases). CDR1 and CDR2 from the germline V gene are MNHEY and SMNVEV (reference sequence). This CDR3 has 13 amino acids. Trimming took 3 bases from V and 3 from J, leaving 8 bases between them.

The V call is TRBV28, the J call TRBJ2-3; the D is unclear. Trimming removed 4 bases from V and 3 bases from J, with 11 bases in between. This CDR3 is 14 amino acids long. The V gene's germline CDR1 is MDHEN and CDR2 SYDVKM. CDR3 sequence: CASSSPATTDTQYF. CDR3 nucleotide sequence: TGTGCCAGCAGTTCCCCTGCAACAACAGATACGCAGTATTTT.

As concerns this clone: The sample carries other DNA sequences with the same CDR3. V usage is TRBV7-9 and J usage is TRBJ2-7; TRBD1 matches at 11 bases. Germline V gives CDR1 SEHNR, CDR2 FQNEAQ (reference sequence). Germline trimming cut 4 bases from V and 4 bases from J; bases unmatched to any gene: 6. This CDR3 is 15 amino acids long. The CDR3: CASSSWDRGGYEQYF. The CDR3 DNA reads TGTGCCAGCAGCTCTTGGGACAGGGGGGGGTACGAGCAGTACTTC.

V gene TRBV6-5 combines with J gene TRBJ1-4; D is undetermined. CDR1 is MNHEY, CDR2 SVGAGI, per germline. Deletions cut 6 bases from V and 10 bases from J, with 15 bases between. The CDR3 totals 13 residues. CDR3 coding DNA: TGTGCCAGCAGGTACGATGGGAACGGAAAACTGTTTTTT. Amino acids: CASRYDGNGKLFF.

CDR3 amino acids: CASSIGRPRSNEKLFF. The CDR3 DNA sequence: TGTGCCAGTAGTATAGGGCGGCCAAGATCTAATGAAAAACTGTTTTTT. This chain uses TRBV19 with TRBJ1-4; D remains ambiguous. CDR3 length equals 16 residues. Germline V CDR1 and CDR2: LNHDA, SQIVND (reference sequence). Trimming cost V 1 base and J 3 bases, with 12 bases left between them.

J is TRBJ1-2 and V is TRBV7-9; D is ambiguous. Between the trimmed V and J ends, which lost 1 base and 0 bases, there was a span of 12 bases. The CDR3 runs to 16 residues. Germline values: CDR1 SEHNR, CDR2 FQNEAQ (reference sequence). CDR3 residues: CASSLERLQTNYGYTF. CDR3 DNA sequence: TGTGCCAGCAGCTTAGAGCGGTTGCAAACTAACTATGGCTACACCTTC. Combining the CDR3 with reference TRBV7-9 and TRBJ1-2 gives the whole variable domain DTGVSQNPRHKITKRGQNVTFRCDPISEHNRLYWYRQTLGQGPEFLTYFQNEAQLEKSRLLSDRFSAERPKGSFSTLEIQRTEQGDSAMYLCASSLERLQTNYGYTFGSGTRLTVV.

This clone was seen once. The same CDR3 also results from other DNA sequences found in this sample. In nucleotides, the CDR3 is TGTGCCAGCAGGACTGTGGGGGCGTATAACTATGGCTACACCTTC. This gives the protein CASRTVGAYNYGYTF. This sequence joins TRBV6-5 and TRBJ1-2; TRBD1 is a possible D gene (6 bases). Trimming took 6 bases from V and 1 from J, leaving 15 bases between them. Per the germline V gene, CDR1 is MNHEY and CDR2 is SVGAGI. CDR3 length: 15 residues.

The rearrangement joins TRBV2 to TRBJ1-1; possibly TRBD1 for D (6 bases). The CDR3 is 10 amino acids. Germline V CDR1 and CDR2: SNHLY, FYNNEI. The ends were cut back, 9 bases at V and 7 bases at J, with 9 bases in the middle. CDR3 loop: CARIQGEAFF. The CDR3 DNA is TGTGCCAGGATACAGGGTGAAGCTTTCTTT.

This chain connects TRBV25-1 to TRBJ1-6; 10 bases align to TRBD1. V trimming: 4 bases; J trimming: 8 bases; junction bases outside the gene matches: 5. Germline V gene sequence: CDR1 MGHDK, CDR2 SYGVNS. CDR3 length equals 15 residues. CDR3 sequence (DNA): TGTGCCAGCAGTGGAGACAGGGGGCGGGATTCACCCCTCCACTTT. Protein: CASSGDRGRDSPLHF.

V usage is TRBV11-2 and J usage is TRBJ2-7; 9 nucleotides agree with TRBD1. Per germline, CDR1 SGHAT and CDR2 FQNNGV. The J segment lost 2 bases and the V segment lost 5 bases, leaving 13 bases of the junction unmatched. The CDR3 length is 17 residues. The CDR3: CASSLTAGTGITYEQYF. In DNA, the CDR3 is TGTGCCAGCAGCCTCACCGCCGGGACAGGGATCACCTACGAGCAGTACTTC.

The rearrangement links TRBV19 to TRBJ2-2, with TRBD2 matching over 8 bases. CDR3 length equals 15 residues. V gave up 5 bases and J gave up 4 bases; unmatched junction bases: 6. Germline V CDR1 and CDR2: LNHDA, SQIVND (reference sequence). In DNA form, the CDR3 reads TGTGCCAGTAGTCTACTAGCGGTTATCACCGGGGAGCTGTTTTTT. Protein: CASSLLAVITGELFF.

The chain employs TRBV2 and TRBJ1-4, with D unresolved. Per the germline V gene, CDR1 is SNHLY and CDR2 is FYNNEI. CDR3 length equals 12 residues. V lost 2 bases to trimming and J lost 8 bases, with 6 bases between them. The CDR3 reads CASSERYEKLFF. DNA for the CDR3: TGTGCCAGCAGTGAACGGTACGAAAAACTGTTTTTT.